This T cell receptor (beta chain) is from a study of T cell responses to AZD1222 COVID-19 vaccine. The protocol was immunoSEQ multiplex PCR, while the TCRdb copy is restricted to in-frame clones and leaves out a portion. The table includes approximately 96,000 clones, about nine tenths detected once. Study-wide points: Reportedly, nearly half of unique spike TCRs recognized epitopes outside B.1.351/B.1.1.7 mutations.

Of note for this clone: No antigen is known for it.

The germline V gene has CDR1 MNHEY and CDR2 SVGAGI. The CDR3 extends over 13 amino acids. V lost 4 bases and J 7 bases, leaving 13 bases between the germline ends. The clonotype originates from an adult who received the AZD1222 COVID-19 vaccine. This sequence joins TRBV6-5 and TRBJ1-1, with D unresolved. The sequencing here drew on peripheral blood, taken 28 days after the second AZD1222 dose. CDR3 residues: CASSSRHGSEAFF. The CDR3 DNA is TGTGCCAGCAGTTCCCGACATGGGAGTGAAGCTTTCTTT.